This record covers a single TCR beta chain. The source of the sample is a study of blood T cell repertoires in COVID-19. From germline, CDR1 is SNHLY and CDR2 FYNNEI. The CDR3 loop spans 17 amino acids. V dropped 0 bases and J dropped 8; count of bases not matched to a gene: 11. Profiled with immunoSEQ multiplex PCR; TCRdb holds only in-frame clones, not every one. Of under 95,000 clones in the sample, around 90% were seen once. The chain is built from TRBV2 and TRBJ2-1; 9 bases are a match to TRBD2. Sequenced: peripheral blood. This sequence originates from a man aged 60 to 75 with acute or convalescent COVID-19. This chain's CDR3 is CASSEALLAGTMDEQFF. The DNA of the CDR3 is TGTGCCAGCAGTGAAGCGCTTCTAGCGGGGACCATGGATGAGCAGTTCTTC.